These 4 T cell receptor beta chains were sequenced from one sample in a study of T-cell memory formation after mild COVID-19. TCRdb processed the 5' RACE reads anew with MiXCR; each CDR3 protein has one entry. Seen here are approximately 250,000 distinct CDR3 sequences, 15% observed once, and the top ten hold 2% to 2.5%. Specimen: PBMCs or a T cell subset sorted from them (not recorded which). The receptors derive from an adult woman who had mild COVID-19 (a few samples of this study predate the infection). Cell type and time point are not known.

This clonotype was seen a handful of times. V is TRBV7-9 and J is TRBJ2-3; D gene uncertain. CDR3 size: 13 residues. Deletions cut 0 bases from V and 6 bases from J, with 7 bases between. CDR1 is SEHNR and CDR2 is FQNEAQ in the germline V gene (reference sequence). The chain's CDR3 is CASSLAYRDTQYF. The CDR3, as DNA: TGTGCCAGCAGCTTAGCGTATAGGGATACGCAGTATTTT. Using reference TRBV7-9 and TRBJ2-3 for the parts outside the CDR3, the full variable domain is DTGVSQNPRHKITKRGQNVTFRCDPISEHNRLYWYRQTLGQGPEFLTYFQNEAQLEKSRLLSDRFSAERPKGSFSTLEIQRTEQGDSAMYLCASSLAYRDTQYFGPGTRLTVL.

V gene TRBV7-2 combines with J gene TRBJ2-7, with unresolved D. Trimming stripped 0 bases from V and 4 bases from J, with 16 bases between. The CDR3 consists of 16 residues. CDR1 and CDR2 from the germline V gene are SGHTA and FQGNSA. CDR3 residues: CASSLAAQGEAYEQYF. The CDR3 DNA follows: TGTGCCAGCAGCTTAGCGGCCCAAGGAGAGGCTTACGAGCAGTACTTC.

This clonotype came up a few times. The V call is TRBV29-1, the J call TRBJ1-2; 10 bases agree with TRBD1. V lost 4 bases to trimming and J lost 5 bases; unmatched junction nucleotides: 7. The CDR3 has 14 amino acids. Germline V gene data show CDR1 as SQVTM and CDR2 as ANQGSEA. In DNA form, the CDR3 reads TGCAGCGTTGGCGACAGGGGGCGGCTGTATGGCTACACCTTC. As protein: CSVGDRGRLYGYTF.

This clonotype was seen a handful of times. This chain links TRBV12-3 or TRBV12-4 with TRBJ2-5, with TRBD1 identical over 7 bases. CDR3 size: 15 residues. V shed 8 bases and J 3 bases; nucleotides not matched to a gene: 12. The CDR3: CASGATGLGEETQYF. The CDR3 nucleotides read TGTGCCAGCGGGGCGACAGGGCTCGGGGAAGAGACCCAGTACTTC.